Listed below are T cell receptor beta chains from one sample, sequenced in a study of blood T cell repertoires in COVID-19. Assay used: immunoSEQ multiplex PCR; TCRdb lists only in-frame clones, some missing. The table includes 72,000 or so clones, 82% detected once. The sequenced material came from peripheral blood. These receptors all stem from a man at least 80 years old with active COVID-19. The CDR3 runs from the conserved cysteine through the conserved F or W. The D gene is left open where the match is weak. The listing skips clone size in some rows; elsewhere it reads once, few, many or a size class.

v_call	d_call	cdr3_length	clone_size	j_call	cdr3_nt	cdr3_aa
TRBV6-2/TRBV6-3	TRBD1	15	.	TRBJ1-2	TGTGCCAGCAGTGCCCGATCGACAGGGAACTATGGCTACACCTTC	CASSARSTGNYGYTF
TRBV28	.	14	.	TRBJ1-3	TGTGCCAGCAGTTTTTCTGGGGCAGGAAACACCATATATTTT	CASSFSGAGNTIYF
TRBV7-9	TRBD1	16	.	TRBJ2-1	TGTGCCAGCGAACGGACAGGGAGCAGATCCTACAATGAGCAGTTCTTC	CASERTGSRSYNEQFF
TRBV7-9	.	15	few	TRBJ2-3	TGTGCCAGCAGCCCGCGGCTAGCAAGCACAGATACGCAGTATTTT	CASSPRLASTDTQYF
TRBV6-5	TRBD1	14	few	TRBJ2-7	TGTGCCAGCAGTCCGGACAGGGGGCTCTACGAGCAGTACTTC	CASSPDRGLYEQYF
TRBV18	.	15	.	TRBJ2-7	TGTGCCAGCTCAAGCCCGGGACTGGACTCCTACGAGCAGTACTTC	CASSSPGLDSYEQYF
TRBV4-1	TRBD1	15	once	TRBJ2-7	TGCGCCAGCAGCCAAGATCACGGGACAGGGATCGAGCAGTACTTC	CASSQDHGTGIEQYF
TRBV6-5	.	12	.	TRBJ1-2	TGTGCCAGCAGTTTTCAGGACTATGGCTACACCTTC	CASSFQDYGYTF
TRBV2	.	14	.	TRBJ2-7	TGTGCCAGCAGTGCAGGGGGGATTGCCTACGAGCAGTACTTC	CASSAGGIAYEQYF
TRBV3-1/TRBV3-2	TRBD2	16	.	TRBJ2-7	TGTGCCAGCAGCCAACAACCCAGCGGGGGTGCCTACGAGCAGTACTTC	CASSQQPSGGAYEQYF
TRBV11-3	TRBD2	15	.	TRBJ2-7	TGTGCCAGCAGCTTAGCGGGAGGTCCCTCCTACGAGCAGTACTTC	CASSLAGGPSYEQYF
TRBV7-3	TRBD1	16	.	TRBJ2-1	TGTGCCAGCAGCTTAAAAGACAGGGGGTCGTACAATGAGCAGTTCTTC	CASSLKDRGSYNEQFF
TRBV4-2	.	15	.	TRBJ1-1	TGTGCCAGCAGCCAAGATAGTACAGGGAACACTGAAGCTTTCTTT	CASSQDSTGNTEAFF
TRBV5-4	TRBD1	15	.	TRBJ1-4	TGTGCCAGCAGCTTGTCAGGGGGCACTAATGAAAAACTGTTTTTT	CASSLSGGTNEKLFF
TRBV9	TRBD1	16	.	TRBJ2-2	TGTGCCAGCAGCGTAGCGGGGACAGGATGGACCGGGGAGCTGTTTTTT	CASSVAGTGWTGELFF
TRBV28	TRBD1	15	.	TRBJ1-1	TGTGCCAGCTTCAACAGGGGAACAGTGAACACTGAAGCTTTCTTT	CASFNRGTVNTEAFF
TRBV6-2/TRBV6-3	TRBD1	15	.	TRBJ2-7	TGTGCCAGCAGTTTCTCGACAGGGAACTCCTACGAGCAGTACTTC	CASSFSTGNSYEQYF
TRBV19	TRBD1	16	.	TRBJ2-2	TGTGCCAGTAGATTAACCGGGACAGCGAACACCGGGGAGCTGTTTTTT	CASRLTGTANTGELFF
TRBV20-1	.	11	.	TRBJ1-2	TGCAGCGGTAGGGGGGGCTATGGCTACACCTTC	CSGRGGYGYTF
TRBV24-1	TRBD1	16	.	TRBJ2-7	TGTGCCACCAGTGAGGGGACAGGTAAGGGGTCCTACGAGCAGTACTTC	CATSEGTGKGSYEQYF
TRBV25-1	.	14	.	TRBJ2-1	TGTGCCAGCAGTGTGCTAGCGAGTCGGAATGAGCAGTTCTTC	CASSVLASRNEQFF
TRBV6-6	.	14	.	TRBJ2-2	TGTGCCAGCACGGGACACACGAACACCGGGGAGCTGTTTTTT	CASTGHTNTGELFF
TRBV4-3	TRBD2	16	.	TRBJ2-1	TGCGCCAGCAGCCGCCGACTAGCTAGCTCCTACAATGAGCAGTTCTTC	CASSRRLASSYNEQFF
TRBV4-3	TRBD1	16	.	TRBJ1-2	TGCGCCAGCAGCCAAACCTTGCGGGGACAGGGCTATGGCTACACCTTC	CASSQTLRGQGYGYTF
TRBV7-9	TRBD1	17	few	TRBJ2-5	TGTGCCAGCAGCTTAGGCGACATATGGGACAGCCAAGAGACCCAGTACTTC	CASSLGDIWDSQETQYF
TRBV6-2/TRBV6-3	TRBD1	15	.	TRBJ2-3	TGTGCCAGCAGTACCTGGACAGGGAGCACAGATACGCAGTATTTT	CASSTWTGSTDTQYF
TRBV7-2	.	13	.	TRBJ2-7	TGTGCCAGCAGCTTGCCAGGGATCTACGAGCAGTACTTC	CASSLPGIYEQYF
TRBV19	TRBD2	14	.	TRBJ2-2	TGTGCCAGTATCAAAGGCGGGGGGTCCGGGGAGCTGTTTTTT	CASIKGGGSGELFF
TRBV11-3	TRBD2	15	once	TRBJ2-5	TGTGCCAGCAGCCCGGGACTAGCGGGGCAAGAGACCCAGTACTTC	CASSPGLAGQETQYF
TRBV19	.	12	.	TRBJ2-7	TGTGCCAGTAAAGGGGAACGCTACGAGCAGTACTTC	CASKGERYEQYF
TRBV20-1	TRBD2	18	.	TRBJ2-3	TGCAGTGCTAGTTGGGTTAAGGGACTAGCGGACGGGGCAGATACGCAGTATTTT	CSASWVKGLADGADTQYF
TRBV6-2/TRBV6-3	TRBD2	19	.	TRBJ2-5	TGTGCCAGCAGTTACGCGAGTACTAGCGGGGCCCGAGGGGGAGAGACCCAGTACTTC	CASSYASTSGARGGETQYF
TRBV27	TRBD2	16	.	TRBJ2-5	TGTGCCAGCAGACGACTGGCGGGGGGGCTTTTCGAGACCCAGTACTTC	CASRRLAGGLFETQYF
TRBV6-2/TRBV6-3	.	13	.	TRBJ2-7	TGTGCCAGCAGTTACTCCCTTTACTACGAGCAGTACTTC	CASSYSLYYEQYF
TRBV3-1/TRBV3-2	.	17	.	TRBJ2-3	TGTGCCAGCAGCCAAAACCTTGAAGCAGGGAGCACAGATACGCAGTATTTT	CASSQNLEAGSTDTQYF
TRBV27	.	13	.	TRBJ1-2	TGTGCCAGCAGTCAAGGGGGTTTTAATGGCTACACCTTC	CASSQGGFNGYTF
TRBV6-1	TRBD1	17	once	TRBJ1-5	TGTGCCAGCAGTGCCGGGGGGGGACAGTATAGCAATCAGCCCCAGCATTTT	CASSAGGGQYSNQPQHF
TRBV29-1	.	16	.	TRBJ2-6	TGCAGCGTTGAAAGGCAGGGCTTTTCTGGGGCCAACGTCCTGACTTTC	CSVERQGFSGANVLTF
TRBV11-1	TRBD1	14	.	TRBJ2-2	TGTGCCAGCACCTGGGACAGGGAGTCCGGGGAGCTGTTTTTT	CASTWDRESGELFF
TRBV14	.	13	few	TRBJ2-7	TGTGCCAGCAGCGGGGGCCTCACCTACGAGCAGTACTTC	CASSGGLTYEQYF
TRBV5-1	.	15	.	TRBJ2-1	TGCGCCAGCAGCCCGATACCGGACAGCTACAATGAGCAGTTCTTC	CASSPIPDSYNEQFF
TRBV5-5	.	19	.	TRBJ1-3	TGTGCCAGCAGCTCAAACCCTCACGACGAAGGGGCTTCTGGAAACACCATATATTTT	CASSSNPHDEGASGNTIYF
TRBV11-2	TRBD1	15	.	TRBJ2-7	TGTGCCAGCAGCACTGGGACAGTGTCGTCCTACGAGCAGTACTTC	CASSTGTVSSYEQYF
TRBV5-1	.	15	.	TRBJ2-5	TGCGCCAGCAGTATCGGGCAGGGGCGATCAGAGACCCAGTACTTC	CASSIGQGRSETQYF
TRBV27	TRBD1	14	few	TRBJ1-5	TGTGCCAGCAGTTCGGGACAGGGTAATCAGCCCCAGCATTTT	CASSSGQGNQPQHF
TRBV28	TRBD1	14	.	TRBJ1-2	TGTGCCAGCATCAGGGACAGGGGCGCCTATGGCTACACCTTC	CASIRDRGAYGYTF
TRBV6-1	.	15	.	TRBJ2-3	TGTGCCAGCAGTGAATTGGAGAGGCACACAGATACGCAGTATTTT	CASSELERHTDTQYF
TRBV3-1/TRBV3-2	.	15	.	TRBJ2-5	TGTGCCAGCAGCACACGACAGCGCCGCACAGCCGACCAGTACTTC	CASSTRQRRTADQYF
TRBV7-9	TRBD2	15	.	TRBJ2-1	TGTGCCAGCAGCCCCCAACTTAGCGGGAGTGATGAGCAGTTCTTC	CASSPQLSGSDEQFF
TRBV5-6	TRBD1	18	few	TRBJ2-2	TGTGCCAGCAACTTTAGAACAGGGGGCGCGCGAAACACCGGGGAGCTGTTTTTT	CASNFRTGGARNTGELFF
TRBV27	.	13	.	TRBJ2-7	TGTGCCAGCAGTTTACAGGCCTCCTACGAGCAGTACTTC	CASSLQASYEQYF
TRBV19	TRBD1	11	.	TRBJ2-5	TGTGCCAGTAGTTCAGGGGGGACCCAGTACTTC	CASSSGGTQYF